This TCR beta chain was sequenced in a study of cytomegalovirus exposure and HLA in healthy donors. In the study overall: Earlier findings included roughly 120 million unique TCR beta sequences obtained from about 170 million T cells. Study observations and caveats: For most TCR sequences rarity was the rule, although some public TCRs occurred in many donors. A missense variant in DCLRE1C was later tied to TCR beta V- and J-gene trimming.

Concerning this clone itself: No antigen is known for it.

Whereas donors were nominally healthy upon sampling, unrecorded immune exposures were probable. Both 60 Vbeta primers and 13 Jbeta primers went into the PCR. Libraries were prepared by immunoSEQ multiplex PCR; TCRdb keeps only in-frame clonotypes and omits some of them. The sample lists around 180,000 clones; 70% to 80% were seen once. Germline CDR1 MNHEY, CDR2 SMNVEV (reference sequence). With 2 bases removed from V and 3 bases from J, the gap between germline ends came to 5 bases. The CDR3 sequence is 13 residues long. The source material was PBMCs. The sequence derives from a woman aged 45-60 years in good health and CMV-seronegative. J is TRBJ1-5 and V is TRBV27; D remains unclear. CDR3 in DNA: TGTGCCAGCAGTTTACGAGCCAATCAGCCCCAGCATTTT. Amino acid sequence: CASSLRANQPQHF.